This entry concerns a single TCR beta chain. The CDR3 totals 19 residues. Unmatched junction bases numbered 14, after V lost 7 bases and J lost 0 bases. Germline assignment: CDR1 KGHDR and CDR2 SFDVKD. The source of the sample is a study of blood T cell repertoires in COVID-19. Across the study: Some COVID-19 samples were acute and others convalescent; all came from the United States, Italy and Spain. Sources were T cells, B-cell-depleted T cells, or PBMCs; the material itself was cDNA or gDNA.

Generated by immunoSEQ multiplex PCR, the TCRdb table keeps only in-frame clones and is missing some. The table has tens of thousands of clones, 80% to 85% seen once. Material for sequencing was peripheral blood. J is TRBJ1-3 and V is TRBV24-1; TRBD1 matches at 10 bases. This clonotype was sampled from a human donor in a cohort sampled during active COVID-19. The CDR3: CATRPSSGTGADSGNTIYF. CDR3 sequence (DNA): TGTGCCACCAGACCGTCCAGCGGGACAGGGGCTGACTCTGGAAACACCATATATTTT.